The 27 T cell receptor beta chains below all came from one sample that was sequenced in a study of control samples from healthy donors and cancer patients. Clones were read by immunoSEQ multiplex PCR, and TCRdb kept only the in-frame ones, dropping some. The repertoire holds 40,000 or so clones, with around four fifths as singletons. The sample was PBMCs. Receptors were obtained from a woman in her sixties with lung cancer.

The V gene is TRBV9, the J gene TRBJ2-7; a possible D gene is TRBD2 (5 bases). CDR3 length equals 14 residues. Germline values: CDR1 SGDLS, CDR2 YYNGEE. V shed 1 base and J shed 6 bases, with 14 bases lying between them. The CDR3 coding sequence is TGTGCCAGCAGCGTAAGTCAGGCTGGAGGCGAGCAGTACTTC. Protein sequence: CASSVSQAGGEQYF.

This clone was observed a handful of times. The rearrangement links TRBV29-1 to TRBJ1-5, with D maybe TRBD1 (5 bases). CDR3 size: 15 residues. Looked up from germline, CDR1 is SQVTM and CDR2 is ANQGSEA. Trimming took 6 bases from V and 7 from J, leaving 22 bases between them. The CDR3 spells CSVGVDSGVNQPQHF. The CDR3 DNA is TGCAGCGTGGGAGTCGACAGCGGAGTTAACCAGCCCCAGCATTTT.

A word on this clone: The identical CDR3 is also encoded by other nucleotide sequences in the sample. The chain has TRBV18 and TRBJ2-7; no definite D call. Trimming took 3 bases from V and 5 from J, leaving 8 bases between them. The CDR3 extends over 12 amino acids. Germline assignment: CDR1 KGHSH and CDR2 LQKENI. The CDR3 protein is CASSPRDDEQYF. The CDR3 DNA sequence: TGTGCCAGCTCACCCCGAGACGACGAGCAGTACTTC.

The rearrangement uses TRBV5-6 and TRBJ2-3; TRBD1 is a possible D gene (5 bases). Germline values: CDR1 SGHDT, CDR2 YYEEEE. This CDR3 comprises 14 residues. V was pared by 3 bases and J by 2 bases, with 10 bases between. The chain's CDR3 is CASSWGPLTDTQYF. The CDR3 DNA is TGTGCCAGCAGCTGGGGCCCCCTCACAGATACGCAGTATTTT.

The chain uses TRBV11-2 and TRBJ1-4, with a possible D match to TRBD1 (6 bases). The CDR3 is 14 amino acids. From germline, CDR1 is SGHAT and CDR2 FQNNGV. With 5 bases removed from V and 7 bases from J, the gap between germline ends came to 14 bases. The CDR3 spells CASSPGAQGEKLFF. The CDR3 region has the DNA TGTGCCAGCAGCCCAGGGGCCCAGGGTGAAAAACTGTTTTTT.

The chain uses TRBV10-3 and TRBJ2-5, with D possibly TRBD1 on 6 matching bases. This CDR3 spans 12 amino acids. The V gene lost 10 bases and the J gene lost 2 bases, with 11 bases spanning the gap. Germline V CDR1 and CDR2: ENHRY, SYGVKD. CDR3 loop: CATGQLQETQYF. The CDR3 nucleotides are TGTGCCACCGGACAGTTGCAAGAGACCCAGTACTTC.

The chain links TRBV7-9 to TRBJ2-2; D uncertain. The CDR3 contains 13 residues. Germline assignment: CDR1 SEHNR and CDR2 FQNEAQ (reference sequence). V was pared by 1 base and J by 8 bases, with 8 bases between. The CDR3 DNA reads as TGTGCCAGCAGCTTAGATGGGTTGGGGGAGCTGTTTTTT. The encoded protein is CASSLDGLGELFF.

The rearrangement links TRBV2 to TRBJ2-5, with D possibly being TRBD1 (6 bases). V was shortened by 9 bases and J by 4 bases, with 18 bases between the two germline ends. The CDR3 extends over 14 amino acids. The V gene's germline CDR1 is SNHLY and CDR2 FYNNEI. The DNA of the CDR3 is TGTGCCAGTTTGAACAGGGCCTGGGGAGAGACCCAGTACTTC. It encodes CASLNRAWGETQYF.

This chain links TRBV5-5 with TRBJ1-6, with 7 bases lining up with TRBD1. The V gene end was trimmed by 0 bases and the J gene end by 8 bases; junction bases not matched to a gene: 2. The CDR3 loop spans 14 amino acids. Germline CDR1 reads SGHKS; CDR2 reads YYEKEE (reference sequence). The CDR3 nucleotides read TGTGCCAGCAGCTTGGAGGGGGCGTATTCACCCCTCCACTTT. It is translated as CASSLEGAYSPLHF.

This clone was seen only a few times. The gene calls are TRBV7-3 and TRBJ1-1, with unresolved D. V lost 3 bases and J 6 bases, leaving 11 bases between the germline ends. Per the germline V gene, CDR1 is SGHTA and CDR2 is FQGTGA. The CDR3 contains 13 residues. CDR3 protein: CASSFGVASEAFF. In nucleotides, the CDR3 is TGTGCCAGCAGCTTTGGGGTGGCGTCTGAAGCTTTCTTT.

The chain couples TRBV9 to TRBJ2-1; possibly TRBD2 for D (5 bases). CDR3 length: 15 amino acids. V was clipped by 3 bases and J by 4 bases, with 14 bases between them. Germline loops: CDR1 SGDLS, CDR2 YYNGEE. CDR3 in amino acids: CASSATRAGYNEQFF. The CDR3 coding sequence is TGTGCCAGCAGCGCGACCCGGGCGGGTTACAATGAGCAGTTCTTC.

The V and J genes are TRBV29-1 and TRBJ2-7, with D perhaps TRBD2 (5 bases). V was cut by 4 bases and J by 4 bases, with 5 bases left in between. This CDR3 region has 10 residues. From germline, CDR1 is SQVTM and CDR2 ANQGSEA. CDR3 loop: CSVGEYEQYF. The CDR3 region has the DNA TGCAGCGTTGGGGAGTACGAGCAGTACTTC.

This chain uses TRBV6-2 or TRBV6-3 with TRBJ2-7, with 7 bases matching TRBD1. With 0 bases clipped from V and 5 bases from J, the junction kept 4 bases outside the gene matches. From germline, CDR1 is MNHEY and CDR2 SVGEGT. The CDR3 is 14 residues long. The CDR3 is CASSYSGTGDEQYF. The CDR3 DNA is TGTGCCAGCAGTTACTCAGGCACAGGGGACGAGCAGTACTTC.

The chain recombines TRBV10-3 with TRBJ2-7, with 7 positions matching TRBD2. There are 15 residues in the CDR3. Germline CDR1 reads ENHRY; CDR2 reads SYGVKD. V shed 4 bases and J 4 bases; nucleotides not matched to a gene: 10. CDR3 loop: CAISGGEGQGYEQYF. CDR3 sequence (DNA): TGTGCCATCAGTGGTGGGGAGGGGCAGGGATACGAGCAGTACTTC.

The chain uses TRBV5-1 and TRBJ1-1, with 8 bases matching TRBD1. J was trimmed by 4 bases and V by 5 bases; bases with no gene match: 4. CDR1 and CDR2 (germline): SGHRS, YFSETQ. The CDR3 runs to 13 residues. The CDR3 here is CASSFTGGTEAFF. CDR3 DNA sequence: TGCGCCAGCAGTTTTACAGGGGGCACTGAAGCTTTCTTT.

The gene calls are TRBV6-5 and TRBJ1-1, with D possibly matching TRBD1 (5 bases). This CDR3 is built from 12 residues. Looked up from germline, CDR1 is MNHEY and CDR2 is SVGAGI. Trimming took off 6 bases at V and 2 bases at J, with 7 bases between the two ends. The chain's CDR3 is CASRTANTEAFF. In nucleotides, the CDR3 is TGTGCCAGCAGGACAGCAAACACTGAAGCTTTCTTT.

The rearrangement links TRBV27 to TRBJ1-1; 7 positions match TRBD1. The length of the CDR3 is 14 residues. The V gene end was trimmed by 5 bases and the J gene end by 4 bases; junction bases not matched to a gene: 7. Looked up from germline, CDR1 is MNHEY and CDR2 is SMNVEV (reference sequence). CDR3 region: CASSQGGSGTEAFF. The DNA for the CDR3 is TGTGCCAGCAGTCAAGGGGGCTCGGGCACTGAAGCTTTCTTT.

V and J are TRBV11-2 and TRBJ1-4, with D uncertain. V lost 0 bases and J 7 bases, leaving 6 bases between the germline ends. This CDR3 region has 13 residues. Germline values: CDR1 SGHAT, CDR2 FQNNGV. CDR3 bases: TGTGCCAGCAGCTTAGAGTTGGGTGAAAAACTGTTTTTT. Translated, it gives CASSLELGEKLFF.

V and J are TRBV12-3 or TRBV12-4 and TRBJ1-2; the D is unclear. This CDR3 has 13 residues. Trimming pared 3 bases from V and 6 bases from J, leaving 11 bases between. In DNA form, the CDR3 reads TGTGCCAGCAGTTTGCAACGAATGAATGGCTACACCTTC. It codes for CASSLQRMNGYTF.

This chain links TRBV6-5 with TRBJ1-1; D call uncertain. The germline gives CDR1 MNHEY, CDR2 SVGAGI. This CDR3 is built from 11 residues. V lost 2 bases to trimming and J lost 5 bases, with 3 bases between them. CDR3 nucleotides: TGTGCCAGCAGTTACCGTACTGAAGCTTTCTTT. Translating it yields CASSYRTEAFF.

The chain recombines TRBV10-3 with TRBJ1-1; possibly TRBD1 for D (5 bases). The V end lost 7 bases, the J end lost 4 bases, and 13 bases lay between the germline ends. The length of the CDR3 is 13 residues. From germline, CDR1 is ENHRY and CDR2 SYGVKD. The CDR3 here is CAINGQTSTEAFF. The CDR3 DNA reads as TGTGCCATCAACGGACAAACGAGCACTGAAGCTTTCTTT.

The chain couples TRBV11-2 to TRBJ1-6; D gene unclear. The ends were cut back, 2 bases at V and 10 bases at J, with 15 bases in the middle. The CDR3 has 15 amino acids. The germline CDR1 and CDR2 sequences are SGHAT and FQNNGV. In DNA form, the CDR3 reads TGTGCCAGCAGCTTATTTGAGGGAATGGGGTCACCCCTCCACTTT. Translation gives CASSLFEGMGSPLHF.

The chain employs TRBV5-4 and TRBJ1-1; D remains ambiguous. The CDR3 length is 14 residues. Germline loops: CDR1 SGHNT, CDR2 YYREEE (reference sequence). V dropped 2 bases and J dropped 5 bases, with 13 bases sitting between them. The CDR3 DNA follows: TGTGCCAGCAGCTTAGAGGAGGGCCTGACTGAAGCTTTCTTT. Protein: CASSLEEGLTEAFF.

In its sample, this clone was seen a few times. This chain connects TRBV14 to TRBJ2-4, with D perhaps given as TRBD1 or TRBD2 (5 bases each). Looked up from germline, CDR1 is SGHDN and CDR2 is FVKESK. V lost 1 base and J 0 bases, leaving 13 bases between the germline ends. The CDR3 has 17 residues. CDR3 residues: CASSQAFVGVAKNIQYF. CDR3 sequence (DNA): TGTGCCAGCAGCCAAGCGTTCGTGGGGGTAGCCAAAAACATTCAGTACTTC. The entire variable domain, with the rest obtained from reference TRBV14 and TRBJ2-4, is as follows: EAGVTQFPSHSVIEKGQTVTLRCDPISGHDNLYWYRRVMGKEIKFLLHFVKESKQDESGMPNNRFLAERTGGTYSTLKVQPAELEDSGVYFCASSQAFVGVAKNIQYFGAGTRLSVL.

The chain employs TRBV9 and TRBJ1-2, with D perhaps TRBD1 (5 bases). V was pared by 4 bases and J by 5 bases, with 12 bases between. Germline V CDR1 and CDR2: SGDLS, YYNGEE. This CDR3 has 13 residues. The CDR3 DNA reads as TGTGCCAGCAGCCCCCGGGGGGAATATGGCTACACCTTC. This sequence encodes CASSPRGEYGYTF.

The chain recombines TRBV5-1 with TRBJ1-5; D unclear. The CDR3 runs to 13 residues. Germline V gene lookup returns CDR1 SGHRS and CDR2 YFSETQ. Deletions cut 3 bases from V and 6 bases from J, with 10 bases between. For the CDR3, the DNA is TGCGCCAGCAGCTGGGCCCTGGGTCAGCCCCAGCATTTT. It translates to CASSWALGQPQHF.

J is TRBJ1-1 and V is TRBV7-8; 7 bases are a match to TRBD1. This CDR3 comprises 14 residues. Germline loops: CDR1 SGHVS, CDR2 FQNEAQ. With 5 bases clipped from V and 6 bases from J, the junction kept 9 bases outside the gene matches. CDR3 region: CASSVVHRGAEAFF. The CDR3 bases are TGTGCCAGCAGCGTAGTCCACAGGGGCGCTGAAGCTTTCTTT. Full variable domain (rest looked up from reference TRBV7-8 and TRBJ1-1): GAGVSQSPRYKVAKRGQDVALRCDPISGHVSLFWYQQALGQGPEFLTYFQNEAQLDKSGLPSDRFFAERPEGSVSTLKIQRTQQEDSAVYLCASSVVHRGAEAFFGQGTRLTVV.